This entry features one T cell receptor (beta chain) sequence. The sample is drawn from a study of T cells in Graves' hyperthyroidism and ophthalmopathy. Study context: Peripheral blood was secured at the point of initial diagnosis, before any treatment.

Researchers took RNA transcripts and amplified the TCR beta CDR3 regions from them. With the HTBI primer set, the TCR CDR3 went through a first round of RT-PCR. MiXCR, run by TCRdb on the multiplex PCR reads, gives a single entry per CDR3 protein. The sample lists about 600,000 distinct CDR3 sequences, about 14% occurring once. Patients were excluded because of uncontrolled infection, other autoimmune disease, pregnancy or lactation. PBMCs came from around 10 ml fresh peripheral blood. Germline V gene lookup returns CDR1 MNHEY and CDR2 SMNVEV (reference sequence). Trimming removed 0 bases from V and 6 bases from J; junction bases left unmatched: 5. The CDR3 is 16 amino acids.

This TCR derives from a woman aged 18-29 years with Graves' ophthalmopathy. Sequencing was carried out using blood. The rearrangement links TRBV27 to TRBJ2-1, with 10 nucleotides matching TRBD2. The CDR3 DNA sequence: TGTGCCAGCAGTTTATCGGGACTAGCGAGTACCAATGAGCAGTTCTTC. Amino acids: CASSLSGLASTNEQFF.